This T cell receptor beta chain originates from a study of blood T cell repertoires in COVID-19. The V gene end was trimmed by 5 bases and the J gene end by 4 bases; junction bases not matched to a gene: 5. From germline, CDR1 is SNHLY and CDR2 FYNNEI. The CDR3 extends over 15 amino acids. Libraries were prepared by immunoSEQ multiplex PCR; TCRdb keeps only in-frame clonotypes and omits some of them. This sample has approximately 440,000 clones, with roughly 87% found just once. The TCR sequence derives from a woman younger than 30 who had recovered from COVID-19. The source material was PBMCs or T cells enriched from blood (not recorded which). The V gene is TRBV2, the J gene TRBJ1-5; 10 nucleotides align to TRBD1. CDR3 amino acids: CASSIGTGVNQPQHF. The CDR3 bases are TGTGCCAGCAGTATAGGGACAGGGGTAAATCAGCCCCAGCATTTT.